This entry features one T cell receptor (beta chain) sequence. Its matching antigen is unknown. This specimen belongs to a study of T cell responses to AZD1222 COVID-19 vaccine. Study-wide points: Donors were chiefly white British, with a greater number of females, and clonal diversity was perhaps underestimated. Repertoires were collected only later (after the peak T cell response had occurred). CD4 TCRs linked to vaccination spanned spike, dominating at 160-218 and 743-854.

Only in-frame clones appear in the TCRdb table, and some are missing; sequencing was by immunoSEQ multiplex PCR. The table includes about 83,000 clones, around 90% detected once. CDR1 LNHDA and CDR2 SQIVND come from the germline V gene (reference sequence). The germline V and J ends were trimmed by 3 bases and 3 bases, with 8 bases remaining between them. This CDR3 contains 13 residues. The material was peripheral blood, obtained on day 0 of MenACWY control vaccination. This TCR came from an adult in good health. The chain couples TRBV19 to TRBJ1-1, with a weak D call TRBD1 (6 bases). The CDR3 spells CASSMKGDTEAFF. CDR3 nucleotides: TGTGCCAGTAGTATGAAGGGGGACACTGAAGCTTTCTTT. Variable domain in full (rest from reference TRBV19 and TRBJ1-1): DGGITQSPKYLFRKEGQNVTLSCEQNLNHDAMYWYRQDPGQGLRLIYYSQIVNDFQKGDIAEGYSVSREKKESFPLTVTSAQKNPTAFYLCASSMKGDTEAFFGQGTRLTVV.